This record looks at one T cell receptor (beta chain) sequence and its context. TCRdb keeps only in-frame clones here, not all; method: immunoSEQ multiplex PCR. The sample gives 200,000 to 250,000 clones, roughly nine tenths of which show up once; more than 10% is in the top ten. This sample stems from a study of blood T cell repertoires in COVID-19. Study information: The United States, Italy and Spain were the sources of the acute and convalescent COVID-19 samples. Sample material is recorded as cDNA or gDNA derived from T cells, B-cell-depleted T cells, or PBMCs.

With 2 bases clipped from V and 4 bases from J, the junction kept 5 bases outside the gene matches. The CDR3 totals 15 residues. Germline V gene lookup returns CDR1 SGHNT and CDR2 YYREEE (reference sequence). This TCR was recovered from a woman aged 18-35 years who had recovered from COVID-19. The J gene is TRBJ1-1, the V gene TRBV5-4, with 10 positions matching TRBD1. Sequencing was carried out using peripheral blood. CDR3 residues: CASSFPGQGGTEAFF. CDR3 DNA: TGTGCCAGCAGCTTCCCAGGACAGGGGGGCACTGAAGCTTTCTTT.